The 10 T cell receptor beta chains presented below share a single source sample, sequenced in a study of T cells in Graves' hyperthyroidism and ophthalmopathy. TCR beta CDR3 regions were amplified from RNA. HTBI primers drove first-round RT-PCR of the TCR CDR3. TCRdb passed the multiplex PCR reads through MiXCR, listing each CDR3 protein once. There are under 350,000 distinct CDR3 sequences in the sample; around a sixth occur only once, and approximately 49% lies in the top ten. Sequencing used blood. Receptor source: a woman in her forties or fifties with Graves' hyperthyroidism.

This clonotype was seen many times. The V gene is TRBV28, the J gene TRBJ2-7; D might be TRBD1 or TRBD2, each matching 5 bases. Germline CDR1 MDHEN, CDR2 SYDVKM. This CDR3 has 13 residues. The germline V and J ends were trimmed by 8 bases and 3 bases, with 14 bases remaining between them. This chain's CDR3 is CASEGVGGYEQYF. The CDR3 nucleotides read TGTGCCAGCGAAGGGGTTGGGGGCTACGAGCAGTACTTC. The entire variable domain, with the rest obtained from reference TRBV28 and TRBJ2-7, is as follows: DVKVTQSSRYLVKRTGEKVFLECVQDMDHENMFWYRQDPGLGLRLIYFSYDVKMKEKGDIPEGYSVSREKKERFSLILESASTNQTSMYLCASEGVGGYEQYFGPGTRLTVT.

The rearrangement links TRBV4-2 to TRBJ1-1; D gene ambiguous. The ends were cut back, 0 bases at V and 0 bases at J, with 5 bases in the middle. From germline, CDR1 is LGHNA and CDR2 YNFKEQ. CDR3 size: 14 residues. This CDR3 is CASSQDGVNTEAFF. CDR3 coding DNA: TGTGCCAGCAGCCAAGATGGGGTGAACACTGAAGCTTTCTTT.

This clonotype was counted at least ten times. This chain uses TRBV28 with TRBJ2-3; tentative D call: TRBD1 (6 bases). There are 17 residues in the CDR3. From germline, CDR1 is MDHEN and CDR2 SYDVKM. V was cut by 7 bases and J by 0 bases, with 20 bases left in between. This chain's CDR3 is CASKPGPGTTSTDTQYF. DNA for the CDR3: TGTGCCAGCAAACCTGGGCCCGGGACAACTAGCACAGATACGCAGTATTTT.

The chain recombines TRBV5-1 with TRBJ1-5, with TRBD1 as a possible D gene (6 bases). Trimming took off 4 bases at V and 1 base at J, with 12 bases between the two ends. Germline V CDR1 and CDR2: SGHRS, YFSETQ. This CDR3 spans 15 amino acids. This chain's CDR3 is CASSHGQGSNQPQHF. CDR3 bases: TGCGCCAGCAGCCATGGGCAGGGGAGCAATCAGCCCCAGCATTTT. The whole variable domain, remainder taken from reference TRBV5-1 and TRBJ1-5, is KAGVTQTPRYLIKTRGQQVTLSCSPISGHRSVSWYQQTPGQGLQFLFEYFSETQRNKGNFPGRFSGRQFSNSRSEMNVSTLELGDSALYLCASSHGQGSNQPQHFGDGTRLSIL.

The chain uses TRBV2 and TRBJ1-5; D is ambiguous. Germline V gene sequence: CDR1 SNHLY, CDR2 FYNNEI. The V end was cut by 4 bases, the J end by 3 bases, with 10 bases between. The CDR3 length is 14 residues. The chain's CDR3 is CASSVDGDNQPQHF. DNA for the CDR3: TGTGCCAGCAGTGTCGATGGAGACAATCAGCCCCAGCATTTT.

This clonotype was seen many times. V usage is TRBV6-5 and J usage is TRBJ1-1, with a weak D call TRBD1 (6 bases). Trimming cost V 2 bases and J 7 bases, with 11 bases left between them. CDR1 MNHEY and CDR2 SVGAGI come from the germline V gene. This CDR3 is built from 13 residues. The CDR3 sequence: CASSYGGGFEAFF. The CDR3 coding sequence is TGTGCCAGCAGTTACGGGGGCGGGTTTGAAGCTTTCTTT.

V usage is TRBV28 and J usage is TRBJ2-3; 10 nucleotides align to TRBD2. Germline assignment: CDR1 MDHEN and CDR2 SYDVKM. The CDR3 spans 15 residues. With V trimmed by 6 bases and J by 4 bases, 7 bases remained unmatched. The CDR3 is CASRSSSGSSDTQYF. As DNA, the CDR3 is TGTGCCAGCAGATCGTCTAGCGGGAGTTCAGATACGCAGTATTTT.

This clonotype has just a few counts. V gene TRBV6-1 combines with J gene TRBJ2-1; D gene uncertain. V shed 3 bases and J shed 5 bases, with 11 bases lying between them. The CDR3 extends over 14 amino acids. The V gene's germline CDR1 is MNHNS and CDR2 SASEGT. Written as DNA, the CDR3 is TGTGCCAGCAGTGAGGCAAGTTGGGACAATGAGCAGTTCTTC. Residues: CASSEASWDNEQFF.

The chain employs TRBV3-1 and TRBJ2-6; TRBD1 matches at 8 bases. Germline assignment: CDR1 LGHDT and CDR2 YNNKEL (reference sequence). Losses at the gene ends were 4 bases for V and 4 bases for J; bases not matched to a gene: 6. This CDR3 has 16 amino acids. CDR3 in amino acids: CASSRLQGGGANVLTF. CDR3 sequence (DNA): TGTGCCAGCAGCCGCCTACAGGGGGGAGGGGCCAACGTCCTGACTTTC.

There are many counts of this clonotype. This chain uses TRBV28 with TRBJ2-5; the match to TRBD2 covers 11 bases. The V and J ends lost 6 bases and 4 bases, in that order; junction bases with no gene match: 16. This CDR3 region has 18 residues. Per the germline V gene, CDR1 is MDHEN and CDR2 is SYDVKM. In DNA form, the CDR3 reads TGTGCCAGCAGAGCCCAAGGCCAGACTAGCGGGATGGGAGAGACCCAGTACTTC. Translation: CASRAQGQTSGMGETQYF.